The 9 T cell receptor beta chains presented below share a single source sample, sequenced in a study of shared clonotypes between healthy human individuals. Profiled with immunoSEQ multiplex PCR; TCRdb holds only in-frame clones, not every one. The repertoire holds 1.5 million to 1.9 million clones, with 95% to 99% as singletons. What was sequenced was naive CD4+ T cells sorted from blood. Regarding subset: CD45RA+ positively selected. All receptors come from a man aged 25 to 45 in good health.

The chain combines TRBV2 with TRBJ2-7; 10 nucleotides align to TRBD1. Germline V gene lookup returns CDR1 SNHLY and CDR2 FYNNEI. V trimming: 7 bases; J trimming: 5 bases; junction bases outside the gene matches: 8. The CDR3 is 14 residues long. Here the CDR3 DNA reads TGTGCCAGCAATCCGGGACAGGGGCCCCACGAGCAGTACTTC. It is translated as CASNPGQGPHEQYF.

The chain employs TRBV4-1 and TRBJ1-2, with TRBD1 identical over 9 bases. The CDR3 sequence is 17 residues long. Germline trimming cut 2 bases from V and 4 bases from J; bases unmatched to any gene: 11. Germline assignment: CDR1 MGHRA and CDR2 YSYEKL. Here the CDR3 DNA reads TGCGCCAGCAGCCAAAGGGAAAAGGACAGGGGCCCCTATGGCTACACCTTC. Its protein is CASSQREKDRGPYGYTF.

In its sample, this clone was seen once. This chain uses TRBV7-9 with TRBJ2-7; the match to TRBD1 covers 10 bases. Looked up from germline, CDR1 is SEHNR and CDR2 is FQNEAQ (reference sequence). V shed 0 bases and J 3 bases; nucleotides not matched to a gene: 8. The CDR3 sequence is 17 residues long. The CDR3 nucleotides read TGTGCCAGCAGCTTAGCCCCAAGTCGGACAGGGGGCTACGAGCAGTACTTC. Amino acids: CASSLAPSRTGGYEQYF.

This clone has only one observation. V is TRBV5-3 and J is TRBJ2-3; 13 bases are a match to TRBD2. TRBV5-3 belongs to the ORF category, with a function that is uncertain. J was trimmed by 4 bases and V by 4 bases; bases with no gene match: 3. The CDR3 consists of 15 residues. CDR3 region: CARSETSGRPDTQYF. As DNA, the CDR3 is TGTGCCAGAAGCGAGACTAGCGGGAGGCCAGATACGCAGTATTTT.

The chain links TRBV6-5 to TRBJ1-5, with 8 bases fitting TRBD1. The length of the CDR3 is 16 residues. V lost 4 bases, J lost 4 bases, and 9 bases stayed unmatched. The germline CDR1 and CDR2 sequences are MNHEY and SVGAGI. The CDR3: CASSSLDRGRNQPQHF. CDR3 DNA: TGTGCCAGCAGTTCCCTCGACAGGGGCAGGAATCAGCCCCAGCATTTT.

The CDR3 region is CASSRTGFDNYGYTF. As DNA, the CDR3 is TGCGCCAGCAGTCGAACAGGCTTCGATAACTATGGCTACACCTTC. The V call is TRBV5-1, the J call TRBJ1-2; weak D call: TRBD1 (5 bases). Germline V lookup: CDR1 SGHRS, CDR2 YFSETQ. V lost 5 bases and J 1 base, leaving 15 bases between the germline ends. This CDR3 spans 15 amino acids.

This chain joins TRBV5-4 and TRBJ2-3; 13 nucleotides match TRBD2. V shed 0 bases and J 0 bases; nucleotides not matched to a gene: 10. CDR1 and CDR2 (germline): SGHNT, YYREEE (reference sequence). This CDR3 is 20 amino acids long. The CDR3 sequence is CASSLGNRTSGRKSTDTQYF. The CDR3 DNA reads TGTGCCAGCAGCTTGGGCAACCGGACTAGCGGGAGAAAGAGCACAGATACGCAGTATTTT.

The gene calls are TRBV6-4 and TRBJ2-7; TRBD2 matches at 9 bases. V shed 10 bases, J shed 4 bases, and the junction held 11 bases outside the gene matches. CDR3 length: 14 amino acids. CDR1 is MRHNA, CDR2 SNTAGT, per germline. In nucleotides, the CDR3 is TGTGCCACCAGCCCTAGCGGGGATCATTACGAGCAGTACTTC. This translates into CATSPSGDHYEQYF.

The chain uses TRBV5-1 and TRBJ2-1; D unresolved. Deletions cut 6 bases from V and 8 bases from J, with 18 bases between. The length of the CDR3 is 14 residues. Germline V gene data show CDR1 as SGHRS and CDR2 as YFSETQ. The CDR3 loop reads CASTIRRVGDEQFF. CDR3 DNA sequence: TGCGCCAGCACTATTCGCCGTGTAGGCGATGAGCAGTTCTTC.